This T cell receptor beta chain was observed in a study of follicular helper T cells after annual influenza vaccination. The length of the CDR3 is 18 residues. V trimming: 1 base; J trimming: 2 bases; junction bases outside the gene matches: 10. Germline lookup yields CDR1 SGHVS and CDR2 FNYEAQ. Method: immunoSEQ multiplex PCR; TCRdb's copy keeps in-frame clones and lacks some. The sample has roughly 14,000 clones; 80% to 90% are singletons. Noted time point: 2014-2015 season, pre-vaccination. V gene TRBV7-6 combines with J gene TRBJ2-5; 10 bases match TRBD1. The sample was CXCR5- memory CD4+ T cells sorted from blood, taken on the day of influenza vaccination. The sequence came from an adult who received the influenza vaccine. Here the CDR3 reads CASSLETGGIDEQETQYF. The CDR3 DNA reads TGTGCCAGCAGCTTAGAGACAGGGGGCATTGATGAACAAGAGACCCAGTACTTC.